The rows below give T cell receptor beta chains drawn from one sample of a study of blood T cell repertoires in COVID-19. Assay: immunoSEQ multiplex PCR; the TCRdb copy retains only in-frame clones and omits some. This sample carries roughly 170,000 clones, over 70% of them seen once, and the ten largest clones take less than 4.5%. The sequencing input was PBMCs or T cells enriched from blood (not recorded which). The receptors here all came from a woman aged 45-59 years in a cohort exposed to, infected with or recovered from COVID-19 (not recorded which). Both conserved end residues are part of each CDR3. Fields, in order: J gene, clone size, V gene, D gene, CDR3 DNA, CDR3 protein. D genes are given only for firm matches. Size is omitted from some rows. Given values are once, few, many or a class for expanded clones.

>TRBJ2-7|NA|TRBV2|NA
TGTGCCAGCAGTGTAGGCAGGAACGCCTACGAGCAGTACTTC
CASSVGRNAYEQYF
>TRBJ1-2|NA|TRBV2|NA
TGTGCCAGCAGCCCACCGGGACAAATTTATGGCTACACCTTC
CASSPPGQIYGYTF
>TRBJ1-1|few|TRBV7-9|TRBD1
TGTGCCATCACAGGGGTAGGAGACATGAACACTGAAGCTTTCTTT
CAITGVGDMNTEAFF
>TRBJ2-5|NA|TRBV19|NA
TGTGCCAGTAGTAGCCCCGGACAGTTCCAAGAGACCCAGTACTTC
CASSSPGQFQETQYF
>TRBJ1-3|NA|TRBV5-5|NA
TGTGCCAGCAGCTTGGGGGGGCCGATCTCTGGAAACACCATATATTTT
CASSLGGPISGNTIYF
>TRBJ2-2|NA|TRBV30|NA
TGTGCCTGGGTCCAGGGTCTTTACGGGGAGCTGTTTTTT
CAWVQGLYGELFF
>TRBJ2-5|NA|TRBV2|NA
TGTGCCAGCAGGACGATCAGAGGGGAGACCCAGTACTTC
CASRTIRGETQYF
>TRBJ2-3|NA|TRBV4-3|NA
TGCGCCAGCAGCCAAGCCCAGGGTGAGACAGATACGCAGTATTTT
CASSQAQGETDTQYF
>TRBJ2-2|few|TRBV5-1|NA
TGCGCCAGCAGCTTCGGGGACACCGGGGAGCTGTTTTTT
CASSFGDTGELFF
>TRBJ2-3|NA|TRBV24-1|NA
TGTGCCACCAGTGATTCCTATACAGATACGCAGTATTTT
CATSDSYTDTQYF
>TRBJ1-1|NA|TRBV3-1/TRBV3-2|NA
TGTGCCAGCAGCCAAGATCTTCTCCCGAGCACTGAAGCTTTCTTT
CASSQDLLPSTEAFF
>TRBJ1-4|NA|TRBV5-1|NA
TGCGCCAGCAGCTTAGGAGGGTTTAATGAAAAGGTCTCTTTT
CASSLGGFNEKVSF
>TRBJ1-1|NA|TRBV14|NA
TGTGCCAGCAGCGACTGGGGGAGGATGAACACTGAAGCTTTCTTT
CASSDWGRMNTEAFF
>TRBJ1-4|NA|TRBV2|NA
TGTGCCAGCAGTGATTCCTTACAAGGGGCTAATGAAAAACTGTTTTTT
CASSDSLQGANEKLFF
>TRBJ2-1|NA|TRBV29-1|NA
TGCAGCGCCAGGGTTAATGAGCAGTTCTTC
CSARVNEQFF
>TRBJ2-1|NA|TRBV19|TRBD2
TGTGCCAGTAGTATTACCCAGGGGATAGCGGGAGGAACCAATGAGCAGTTCTTC
CASSITQGIAGGTNEQFF
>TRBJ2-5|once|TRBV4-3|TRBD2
TGCGCCAGCAGCCAAGGCCTAACGGGGGGGCAAGAGACCCAGTACTTC
CASSQGLTGGQETQYF
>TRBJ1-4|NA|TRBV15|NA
TGTGCCACCAGCAGAACCTCAGGGGCCATTAATGAAAAACTGTTTTTT
CATSRTSGAINEKLFF
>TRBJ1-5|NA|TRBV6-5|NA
TGTGCCAGCAGTTTCCCTAATCAGCCCCAGCATTTT
CASSFPNQPQHF
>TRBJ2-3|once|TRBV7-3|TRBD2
TGTGCCAGCAGCTCAGGGACTAGCTCAACAGATACGCAGTATTTT
CASSSGTSSTDTQYF
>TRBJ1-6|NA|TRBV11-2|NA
TGTGCCAGCAGCTTTCGGGGATCTTCTTTATCGGCCCTCCACTTT
CASSFRGSSLSALHF
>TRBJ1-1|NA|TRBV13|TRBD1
TGTGCCAGCAGCTTCCCGACAGGGGGGAACACTGAAGCTTTCTTT
CASSFPTGGNTEAFF
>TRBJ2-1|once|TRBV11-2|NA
TGTGCCAGCAGCTTAGTACGTGCAGGCCATGGGTTCTTC
CASSLVRAGHGFF
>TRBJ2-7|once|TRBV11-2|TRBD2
TGTGCCAGCAGCAGAACTAGCGGGGCCTCCTACGAGCAGTACTTC
CASSRTSGASYEQYF
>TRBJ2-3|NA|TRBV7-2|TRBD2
TGTGCCAGCAGCTACGGACTAGACGGAGATACGCAGTATTTT
CASSYGLDGDTQYF
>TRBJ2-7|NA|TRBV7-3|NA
TGTGCCAGCAGCTTGTACACGTCGGGCGAGCAGTACTTC
CASSLYTSGEQYF
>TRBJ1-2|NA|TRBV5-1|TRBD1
TGCGCCAGCAGCTTGGTGGGGACAGGGGGTGGCTACACCTTC
CASSLVGTGGGYTF